The TCR beta chain under discussion was sequenced for a study of blood T cell repertoires in COVID-19. Study summary: Italy, Spain and the United States were the sources of the convalescent and acute COVID-19 samples. T cells, B-cell-depleted T cells, or PBMCs supplied cDNA or gDNA.

Study processing details: Reference gene primers were amplified, and this amplification served to estimate nucleated cell counts. Profiled with immunoSEQ multiplex PCR; TCRdb holds only in-frame clones, not every one. Clone size and V and J calls were adopted from that table, with D and trimming inferred from the DNA. This table holds over 200,000 clones, under 90% found once. CDR3 length: 14 residues. In germline, CDR1 is SGHTA, CDR2 FQGTGA. V shed 4 bases, J shed 4 bases, and the junction held 5 bases outside the gene matches. The V and J genes are TRBV7-3 and TRBJ2-5, with 8 bases that match TRBD2. Sequencing input: peripheral blood. This sequence was found in a woman of 80 years or more with active or convalescent COVID-19. In nucleotides, the CDR3 is TGTGCCAGCAGCTCAAGCGGGGGCGGAGAGACCCAGTACTTC. Translation: CASSSSGGGETQYF.